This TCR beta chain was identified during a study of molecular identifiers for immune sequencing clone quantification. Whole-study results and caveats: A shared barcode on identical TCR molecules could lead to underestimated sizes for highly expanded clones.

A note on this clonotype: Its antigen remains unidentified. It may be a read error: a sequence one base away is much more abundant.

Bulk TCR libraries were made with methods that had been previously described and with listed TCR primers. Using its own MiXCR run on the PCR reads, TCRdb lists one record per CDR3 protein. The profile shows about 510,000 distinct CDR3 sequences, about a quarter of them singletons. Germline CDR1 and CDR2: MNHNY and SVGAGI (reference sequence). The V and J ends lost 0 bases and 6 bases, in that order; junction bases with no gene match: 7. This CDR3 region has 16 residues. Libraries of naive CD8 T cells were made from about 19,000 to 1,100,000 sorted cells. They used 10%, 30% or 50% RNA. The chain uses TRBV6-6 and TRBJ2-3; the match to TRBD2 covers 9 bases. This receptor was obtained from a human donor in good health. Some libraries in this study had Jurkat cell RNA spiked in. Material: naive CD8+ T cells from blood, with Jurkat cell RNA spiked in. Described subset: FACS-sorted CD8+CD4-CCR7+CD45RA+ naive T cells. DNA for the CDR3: TGTGCCAGCAGTTACTCGGATAGCGGGAGAGACGATACGCAGTATTTT. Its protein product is CASSYSDSGRDDTQYF.